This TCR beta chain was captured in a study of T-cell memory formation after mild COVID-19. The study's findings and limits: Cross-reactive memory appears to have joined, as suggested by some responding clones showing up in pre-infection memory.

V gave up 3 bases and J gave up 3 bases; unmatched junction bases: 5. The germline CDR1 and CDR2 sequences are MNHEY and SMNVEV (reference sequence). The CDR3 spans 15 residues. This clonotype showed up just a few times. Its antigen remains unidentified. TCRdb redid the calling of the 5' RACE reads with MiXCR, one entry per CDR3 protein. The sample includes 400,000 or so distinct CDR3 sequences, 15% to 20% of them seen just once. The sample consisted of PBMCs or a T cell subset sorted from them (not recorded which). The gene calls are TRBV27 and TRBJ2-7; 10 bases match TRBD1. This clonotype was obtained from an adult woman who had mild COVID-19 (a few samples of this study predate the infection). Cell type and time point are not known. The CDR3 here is CASSLTGTGDYEQYF. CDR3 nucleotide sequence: TGTGCCAGCAGTTTGACCGGGACAGGGGACTACGAGCAGTACTTC.